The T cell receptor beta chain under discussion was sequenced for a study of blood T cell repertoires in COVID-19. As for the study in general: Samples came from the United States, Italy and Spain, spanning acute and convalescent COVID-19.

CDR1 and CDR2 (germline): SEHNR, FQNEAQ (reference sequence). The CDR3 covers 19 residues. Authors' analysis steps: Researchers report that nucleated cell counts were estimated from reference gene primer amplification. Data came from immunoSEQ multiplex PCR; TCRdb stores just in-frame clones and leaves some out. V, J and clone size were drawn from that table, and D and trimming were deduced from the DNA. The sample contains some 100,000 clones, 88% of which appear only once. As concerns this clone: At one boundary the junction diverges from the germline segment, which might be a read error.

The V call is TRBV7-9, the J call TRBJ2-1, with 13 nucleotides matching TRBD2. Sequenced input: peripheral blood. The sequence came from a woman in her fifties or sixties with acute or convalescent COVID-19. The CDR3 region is CASSLGLAGVFFSDNEQFF. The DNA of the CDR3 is TGTGCCAGCAGCCTTGGACTAGCGGGAGTATTTTTCTCCGACAATGAGCAGTTCTTC.